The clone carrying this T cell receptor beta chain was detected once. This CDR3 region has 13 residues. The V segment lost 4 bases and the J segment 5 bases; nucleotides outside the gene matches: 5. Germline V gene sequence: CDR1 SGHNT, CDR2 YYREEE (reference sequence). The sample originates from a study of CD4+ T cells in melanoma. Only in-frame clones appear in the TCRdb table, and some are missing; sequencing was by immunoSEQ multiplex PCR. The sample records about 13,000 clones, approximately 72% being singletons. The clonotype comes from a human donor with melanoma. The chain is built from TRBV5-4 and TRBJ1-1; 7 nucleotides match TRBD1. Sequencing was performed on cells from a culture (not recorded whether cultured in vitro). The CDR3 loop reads CASSLGTATEAFF. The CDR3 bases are TGTGCCAGCAGCCTCGGGACAGCTACTGAAGCTTTCTTT.